The rows below give T cell receptor beta chains drawn from one sample of a study of T cell repertoires in cytomegalovirus infection. In TCRdb, the reads were re-called with MiXCR into one record per CDR3 protein. This sample has 170,000 or so distinct CDR3 sequences, with 13% to 15% found just once. Sequencing input: PBMCs. The receptors derive from a human donor in good health (CMV status not recorded). Some clones in this sample may be carry-over from other donors' samples. Both conserved end residues are part of each CDR3. The D gene is left open where the match is weak. Only some rows state a clone size, as once, few, many or a class for expanded clones.

TRBJ1-2	NA	NA	TRBV7-3	TGTGCCAGCAGCTCGCGCGGGGGCCCTTTCCCCTATGGCTACACCTTC	CASSSRGGPFPYGYTF
TRBJ2-5	NA	NA	TRBV6-1	TGTGCCAGCAGCGGGGGGCTAACTTTCGAGACCCAGTACTTC	CASSGGLTFETQYF
TRBJ2-6	NA	NA	TRBV30	TGTGCCTGGTCGAAGCCGGGGGGGGCCAACGTCCTGACTTTC	CAWSKPGGANVLTF
TRBJ1-1	NA	NA	TRBV4-1	TGCGCCAGCAGCCAAGTACGGCCAGGGGTTGAAGCTTTCTTT	CASSQVRPGVEAFF
TRBJ2-2	many	NA	TRBV7-2	TGTGCCAGCAGCCTCCCTGCCGGGAGGAACACCGGGGAGCTGTTTTTT	CASSLPAGRNTGELFF
TRBJ2-2	NA	NA	TRBV6-4	TGTGCCAGCAGTGACTCGACTAGCGGGGAGCTGTTTTTT	CASSDSTSGELFF
TRBJ2-1	once	NA	TRBV7-8	TGTGCCAGCAGCTTATATCAGGTTCTCCGTCACAATGAGCAGTTCTTC	CASSLYQVLRHNEQFF
TRBJ2-2	many	NA	TRBV23-1	TGCGCCAGCAGTCAATGGCCCCGAACTCCATTGACCGGGGAGCTGTTTTTT	CASSQWPRTPLTGELFF
TRBJ2-2	many	NA	TRBV2	TGTGCCAGCAGTGTAGGGCCACCGAACACCGGGGAGCTGTTTTTT	CASSVGPPNTGELFF
TRBJ2-7	NA	NA	TRBV4-1	TGCGCCAGCAGCCTCTTTCAGGGAGAACTCTACGAGCAGTACTTC	CASSLFQGELYEQYF
TRBJ2-1	NA	NA	TRBV30	TGTGCCTGGAGTACAAAACAAGGGACTTCCTCCTACAATGAGCAGTTCTTC	CAWSTKQGTSSYNEQFF
TRBJ2-1	many	NA	TRBV7-2	TGTGCCAGCAGCTTAAACACCAATTTTGATGAGCAGTTCTTC	CASSLNTNFDEQFF
TRBJ1-1	few	NA	TRBV20-1	TGCAGTGCTAGAAGGTTAGGGCGTGGGGGGACGAACACTGAAGCTTTCTTT	CSARRLGRGGTNTEAFF
TRBJ1-5	few	NA	TRBV28	TGTGCCAGCAGTTTATATGGGGGTTCTAATCAGCCCCAGCATTTT	CASSLYGGSNQPQHF
TRBJ2-7	NA	TRBD1	TRBV27	TGTGCCAGCAGCCCGACGACAGGGGCCTACGAGCAGTACTTC	CASSPTTGAYEQYF
TRBJ2-1	many	TRBD2	TRBV7-3	TGTGCCAGCGGCACCGGGGGGAATGAGCAGTTCTTC	CASGTGGNEQFF
TRBJ2-1	few	TRBD1	TRBV6-2/TRBV6-3	TGTGCCAGCGAGCCCTGGGACAGGGTAGCCAATGAGCAGTTCTTC	CASEPWDRVANEQFF
TRBJ2-5	many	NA	TRBV7-8	TGTGCCAGCAGCCGACCTCGACAGGGAGGGGAGACCCAGTACTTC	CASSRPRQGGETQYF
TRBJ1-4	many	TRBD1	TRBV2	TGTGCCAGCACCCTAGGACAGGGATCTGAAAAACTGTTTTTT	CASTLGQGSEKLFF
TRBJ2-1	many	NA	TRBV7-2	TGTGCCAGCAGCTCCAGGGGCCCCCTGAATGAGCAGTTCTTC	CASSSRGPLNEQFF
TRBJ1-2	NA	TRBD1	TRBV7-8	TGTGCCAGCAGCTCCCGGGACAGGAGGGGGATTAACTATGGCTACACCTTC	CASSSRDRRGINYGYTF
TRBJ2-5	few	TRBD1	TRBV5-4	TGTGCCAGCAGACCCGGGACAGGAGGTTACCAAGAGACCCAGTACTTC	CASRPGTGGYQETQYF
TRBJ1-5	few	NA	TRBV28	TGTGCCAGCAGTTTGACGGACCTAAATCAGCCCCAGCATTTT	CASSLTDLNQPQHF
TRBJ1-1	NA	NA	TRBV2	TGTGCCAGCACCGGCGGGGGCTTCACTGAAGCTTTCTTT	CASTGGGFTEAFF
TRBJ2-2	few	NA	TRBV20-1	TGCAGTGCTACCAAGTGGGAAGGCGCCGGGGAGCTGTTTTTT	CSATKWEGAGELFF
TRBJ2-5	many	NA	TRBV6-5	TGTGCCAGCAGTTACTCGACAGGGAGGAGGGAGACGTACTTC	CASSYSTGRRETYF